This TCR beta chain was captured in a study of cytotoxic CD8 clonotypes in ibrutinib-treated CLL. Background on the study: A median around 12 months of treatment, range 6 to 36, preceded the collection of response samples.

Germline V gene data show CDR1 as SGHTA and CDR2 as FQGNSA. V lost 5 bases and J 8 bases, leaving 14 bases between the germline ends. This CDR3 has 13 amino acids. TCRdb keeps only in-frame clones here, not all; method: immunoSEQ multiplex PCR. This table holds approximately 190,000 clones, approximately 75% found once. This chain links TRBV7-2 with TRBJ2-3; D is uncertain. Sequencing used PBMCs, obtained after 12 months of ibrutinib treatment. This TCR was sampled from a human donor with chronic lymphocytic leukemia. In DNA form, the CDR3 reads TGTGCCAGCAGCCCCCAAGTTCACGCTACGCAGTATTTT. This encodes CASSPQVHATQYF.